Reported below is one T cell receptor beta chain. What it binds is unknown. Via MiXCR, TCRdb re-called the RT-PCR reads, giving one row per CDR3 protein. This table holds hundreds of thousands of distinct CDR3 sequences, about 15% found once. This entry comes from a study of response to subunit inactivated influenza vaccine. Overall study findings and caveats: Authors proposed each seasonal influenza vaccination draws in few new T cells.

Germline assignment: CDR1 MGHRA and CDR2 YSYEKL. V was clipped by 4 bases and J by 6 bases, with 19 bases between them. The CDR3 runs 16 residues. The sequencing here drew on PBMCs from blood, taken 14 to 15 days before vaccination. This receptor was identified in a man aged 50-59 years who received an inactivated influenza vaccine. The chain recombines TRBV4-1 with TRBJ1-5; tentative D call: TRBD1 (5 bases). The chain's CDR3 is CASSPNRDSGAQPQHF. CDR3 nucleotide sequence: TGCGCCAGCAGCCCAAATAGAGACAGTGGAGCTCAGCCCCAGCATTTT.